The 27 T cell receptor beta chains below come from one sample, sequenced in a study of cytomegalovirus exposure and HLA in healthy donors. Assay: immunoSEQ multiplex PCR; the TCRdb copy retains only in-frame clones and omits some. The sample lists about 160,000 clones, 85% occurring once. Sequences were obtained from PBMCs. The source of these receptors is a man aged 30-40 years in good health and CMV-seropositive.

CDR3 loop: CASSPGGETYYEQYF. The CDR3 DNA is TGTGCCAGCAGTCCAGGGGGCGAAACCTACTACGAGCAGTACTTC. This chain connects TRBV9 to TRBJ2-7; 8 bases are a match to TRBD1. Germline V lookup: CDR1 SGDLS, CDR2 YYNGEE. Trimming at V came to 5 bases and at J to 3 bases, leaving 10 bases not matched to a gene. The CDR3 is 15 residues long.

The chain has TRBV29-1 and TRBJ1-2; 7 positions match TRBD1. This CDR3 is built from 13 residues. The V gene end was trimmed by 4 bases and the J gene end by 5 bases; junction bases not matched to a gene: 7. Germline V CDR1 and CDR2: SQVTM, ANQGSEA. CDR3 bases: TGCAGCGTTGGCGGGACAGCGAAATATGGCTACACCTTC. Amino acids: CSVGGTAKYGYTF. Using reference TRBV29-1 and TRBJ1-2 for the parts outside the CDR3, the full variable domain is SAVISQKPSRDICQRGTSLTIQCQVDSQVTMMFWYRQQPGQSLTLIATANQGSEATYESGFVIDKFPISRPNLTFSTLTVSNMSPEDSSIYLCSVGGTAKYGYTFGSGTRLTVV.

The chain has TRBV7-2 and TRBJ2-4; TRBD2 aligns across 14 bases. V was clipped by 5 bases and J by 0 bases; unmatched bases: 6. The length of the CDR3 is 18 residues. Germline V lookup: CDR1 SGHTA, CDR2 FQGNSA. The CDR3 nucleotides read TGTGCCAGCAGCGGGACTAGCGGGGGACCTGCAGCCAAAAACATTCAGTACTTC. Its translation: CASSGTSGGPAAKNIQYF.

This chain connects TRBV5-6 to TRBJ2-3; D remains ambiguous. The ends were cut back, 5 bases at V and 0 bases at J, with 10 bases in the middle. The V gene's germline CDR1 is SGHDT and CDR2 YYEEEE. The CDR3 is made up of 14 amino acids. The CDR3 is CASRGGVSTDTQYF. The CDR3 DNA reads as TGTGCCAGCAGAGGCGGAGTTAGCACAGATACGCAGTATTTT.

The V call is TRBV5-6, the J call TRBJ1-5; possibly TRBD1 for D (5 bases). CDR1 is SGHDT and CDR2 is YYEEEE in the germline V gene. The CDR3 sequence is 15 residues long. Trimming removed 4 bases from V and 6 bases from J, with 17 bases in between. CDR3: CASSPSSGGFQPQHF. CDR3 coding DNA: TGTGCCAGCAGCCCCTCCTCCGGGGGTTTTCAGCCCCAGCATTTT. Combining the CDR3 with reference TRBV5-6 and TRBJ1-5 gives the whole variable domain DAGVTQSPTHLIKTRGQQVTLRCSPKSGHDTVSWYQQALGQGPQFIFQYYEEEERQRGNFPDRFSGHQFPNYSSELNVNALLLGDSALYLCASSPSSGGFQPQHFGDGTRLSIL.

The chain recombines TRBV27 with TRBJ2-1; 8 bases are a match to TRBD1. The J segment lost 4 bases and the V segment lost 2 bases, leaving 10 bases of the junction unmatched. The V gene's germline CDR1 is MNHEY and CDR2 SMNVEV (reference sequence). The length of the CDR3 is 17 residues. The CDR3 bases are TGTGCCAGCAGTTTACCCCGGACAGGGCTAGCGTACAATGAGCAGTTCTTC. Translation gives CASSLPRTGLAYNEQFF.

The chain's CDR3 is CASMGDRGGSPLHF. Here the CDR3 DNA reads TGTGCCAGCATGGGGGACAGGGGGGGATCACCCCTCCACTTT. This rearrangement joins TRBV2 to TRBJ1-6; 11 bases align to TRBD1. In germline, CDR1 is SNHLY, CDR2 FYNNEI. V lost 7 bases, J lost 10 bases, and 6 bases stayed unmatched. The length of the CDR3 is 14 residues.

The rearrangement uses TRBV28 and TRBJ2-5, with 11 bases aligning to TRBD2. Germline-derived CDR1 and CDR2 are MDHEN and SYDVKM. The junction had 2 bases not matched to a gene; V was cut back by 5 bases and J by 0 bases. The CDR3 totals 15 residues. The CDR3 region has the DNA TGTGCCAGCAGTCCTAGCGGGGGGTACCAAGAGACCCAGTACTTC. Protein sequence: CASSPSGGYQETQYF. Together with reference TRBV28 and TRBJ2-5, the CDR3 gives the full variable domain: DVKVTQSSRYLVKRTGEKVFLECVQDMDHENMFWYRQDPGLGLRLIYFSYDVKMKEKGDIPEGYSVSREKKERFSLILESASTNQTSMYLCASSPSGGYQETQYFGPGTRLLVL.

The chain links TRBV4-3 to TRBJ2-1; 9 positions match TRBD2. J gave up 3 bases and V 2 bases, and 8 bases lay outside the gene matches. CDR3 length: 17 amino acids. Germline V gene sequence: CDR1 LGHNA, CDR2 YSLEER. CDR3 bases: TGCGCCAGCAGCCAACGCAGCGGGGGGCAAAACTACAATGAGCAGTTCTTC. It yields the protein CASSQRSGGQNYNEQFF.

The J gene is TRBJ2-1, the V gene TRBV28, with 11 bases identical to TRBD2. The CDR3 is made up of 16 amino acids. Germline CDR1 and CDR2: MDHEN and SYDVKM. V lost 2 bases, J lost 9 bases, and 9 bases stayed unmatched. The CDR3 DNA follows: TGTGCCAGCAGTTTACAGATAGCGGGGGGGCCGATTGAGCAGTTCTTC. It specifies CASSLQIAGGPIEQFF.

The chain has TRBV27 and TRBJ1-3; 8 bases agree with TRBD1. CDR3 length equals 16 residues. The germline V gene has CDR1 MNHEY and CDR2 SMNVEV (reference sequence). J was trimmed by 0 bases and V by 7 bases; bases with no gene match: 8. The DNA of the CDR3 is TGTGCCAGCATCTTCTCCGACAGGGGCTCTGGAAACACCATATATTTT. Translation gives CASIFSDRGSGNTIYF.

CDR3 sequence: CASSLGGGGNEKLFF. DNA for the CDR3: TGTGCCAGCAGCTTGGGAGGGGGCGGGAATGAAAAACTGTTTTTT. The J gene is TRBJ1-4, the V gene TRBV5-6, with 7 bases matching TRBD1. Germline CDR1 SGHDT, CDR2 YYEEEE. Trimming took 0 bases from V and 5 from J; bases not matched to a gene: 4. The CDR3 spans 15 residues.

The CDR3 DNA reads as TGTGCCAGCAGTATAATGAACTATGGCTACACCTTC. It encodes CASSIMNYGYTF. The J gene is TRBJ1-2, the V gene TRBV25-1; D remains ambiguous. The V gene lost 5 bases and the J gene lost 2 bases, with 6 bases spanning the gap. Germline V lookup: CDR1 MGHDK, CDR2 SYGVNS. This CDR3 spans 12 amino acids.

The chain recombines TRBV5-1 with TRBJ2-2; 11 bases match TRBD1. CDR3 size: 18 residues. V shed 4 bases and J 5 bases; nucleotides not matched to a gene: 13. Germline V lookup: CDR1 SGHRS, CDR2 YFSETQ. CDR3 amino acids: CASSPYIRTGGFTGELFF. For the CDR3, the DNA is TGCGCCAGCAGCCCATATATCCGGACAGGGGGCTTTACCGGGGAGCTGTTTTTT.

This chain joins TRBV6-6 and TRBJ1-2; unclear D gene. CDR1 MNHNY and CDR2 SVGAGI come from the germline V gene (reference sequence). The CDR3 runs to 13 residues. Trimming took off 8 bases at V and 5 bases at J, with 15 bases between the two ends. In DNA, the CDR3 is TGTGCCAGCTCACGGGGAAGGGAGTATGGCTACACCTTC. Translating it yields CASSRGREYGYTF.

The chain carries TRBV5-8 and TRBJ1-5; the D is unclear. The V end was cut by 4 bases, the J end by 6 bases, with 8 bases between. The CDR3 loop spans 12 amino acids. Germline V gene sequence: CDR1 SGHTS, CDR2 YDEGEE. The CDR3 loop reads CASSEIRQPQHF. In DNA, the CDR3 is TGTGCCAGCAGCGAGATCCGTCAGCCCCAGCATTTT. The full variable domain, completed using reference TRBV5-8 and TRBJ1-5, is EAGVTQSPTHLIKTRGQQATLRCSPISGHTSVYWYQQALGLGLQFLLWYDEGEERNRGNFPPRFSGRQFPNYSSELNVNALELEDSALYLCASSEIRQPQHFGDGTRLSIL.

The V gene is TRBV7-8, the J gene TRBJ2-5, with 7 nucleotides matching TRBD2. This CDR3 has 16 residues. V was clipped by 7 bases and J by 5 bases; unmatched bases: 16. CDR1 is SGHVS and CDR2 is FQNEAQ in the germline V gene. The CDR3 DNA follows: TGTGCCAGCACCAAATTAGGAAGCGGGGCCCAGGAGACCCAGTACTTC. Translation gives CASTKLGSGAQETQYF.

The V and J genes are TRBV6-5 and TRBJ2-1, with 8 bases lining up with TRBD2. CDR1 is MNHEY and CDR2 is SVGAGI in the germline V gene. The CDR3 contains 14 residues. With V trimmed by 0 bases and J by 15 bases, 10 bases remained unmatched. The CDR3 DNA reads TGTGCCAGCAGTTACTCGATAGGTCGGGGGGGCATGTTCTTC. As protein: CASSYSIGRGGMFF.

This clone appeared a few times. The chain joins TRBV6-4 to TRBJ2-2; D ambiguous. Germline CDR1 MRHNA, CDR2 SNTAGT. The CDR3 totals 17 residues. V gave up 0 bases and J gave up 5 bases, with 16 bases separating them. CDR3 DNA sequence: TGTGCCAGCAGTGACTCGAGGTCACGGAGTGAGACCGGGGAGCTGTTTTTT. It encodes CASSDSRSRSETGELFF.

The chain links TRBV6-5 to TRBJ2-2; a possible D gene is TRBD2 (6 bases). This CDR3 region has 15 residues. Germline CDR1 MNHEY, CDR2 SVGAGI. V lost 2 bases and J lost 0, with 7 bases in between. As DNA, the CDR3 is TGTGCCAGCAGTTACGGGGGGACGAACACCGGGGAGCTGTTTTTT. The encoded protein is CASSYGGTNTGELFF.

The chain joins TRBV7-2 to TRBJ1-2; D possibly corresponds to TRBD1 (5 bases). From germline, CDR1 is SGHTA and CDR2 FQGNSA. The CDR3 consists of 13 residues. V was trimmed by 7 bases and J by 1 base, leaving 10 bases between them. The CDR3 DNA sequence: TGTGCCAGCACCCTAGGGGTTAACTATGGCTACACCTTC. Amino acids: CASTLGVNYGYTF.

The V call is TRBV6-5, the J call TRBJ1-1, with D possibly being TRBD1 (6 bases). The germline V and J ends were trimmed by 2 bases and 5 bases, with 12 bases remaining between them. The CDR3 has 14 residues. CDR1 and CDR2 from the germline V gene are MNHEY and SVGAGI. CDR3 sequence: CASSYGQGRTEAFF. CDR3 bases: TGTGCCAGCAGTTACGGTCAGGGGCGGACTGAAGCTTTCTTT.

The V gene is TRBV2, the J gene TRBJ2-7; TRBD1 agrees at 7 bases. The germline V gene encodes CDR1 SNHLY and CDR2 FYNNEI. V lost 5 bases to trimming and J lost 3 bases; unmatched junction nucleotides: 4. The CDR3 length is 13 residues. The CDR3 region has the DNA TGTGCCAGCAGTAGTGACAGGGTCTACGAGCAGTACTTC. Protein: CASSSDRVYEQYF.

The rearrangement uses TRBV29-1 and TRBJ2-2, with a weak D call TRBD2 (7 bases). Germline lookup yields CDR1 SQVTM and CDR2 ANQGSEA. Trimming stripped 7 bases from V and 3 bases from J, with 15 bases between. The CDR3 is made up of 14 amino acids. In DNA form, the CDR3 reads TGCAGCGCCAGAGGGGGGGGAGACACCGGGGAGCTGTTTTTT. Protein sequence: CSARGGGDTGELFF.

The J gene is TRBJ1-3, the V gene TRBV5-1, with TRBD1 identical over 7 bases. The CDR3 spans 15 residues. Germline-derived CDR1 and CDR2 are SGHRS and YFSETQ. The V gene end was trimmed by 0 bases and the J gene end by 3 bases; junction bases not matched to a gene: 3. The CDR3 here is CASSLGRGHGNTIYF. CDR3 in DNA: TGCGCCAGCAGCTTGGGAAGGGGGCATGGAAACACCATATATTTT.

This sequence joins TRBV25-1 and TRBJ2-1; tentatively, D is TRBD2 (5 bases). Germline V gene lookup returns CDR1 MGHDK and CDR2 SYGVNS. Between the trimmed V and J ends, which lost 5 bases and 2 bases, there was a span of 13 bases. The CDR3 extends over 15 amino acids. The CDR3 protein is CASSFDRLPYNEQFF. CDR3 sequence (DNA): TGTGCCAGCAGTTTCGACCGACTACCCTACAATGAGCAGTTCTTC.

This clone ranks as medium-sized. This chain links TRBV6-5 with TRBJ2-7, with a possible D match to TRBD1 (6 bases). Trimming cost V 5 bases and J 1 base, with 9 bases left between them. Germline CDR1 reads MNHEY; CDR2 reads SVGAGI. The CDR3 contains 13 residues. CDR3 nucleotides: TGTGCCAGCAGTCCAACAGGGTCCTACGAGCAGTACTTC. Its translation: CASSPTGSYEQYF.